The clone carrying this T cell receptor (beta chain) was seen just once. Losses at the gene ends were 6 bases for V and 0 bases for J; bases not matched to a gene: 2. Germline CDR1 and CDR2: SNHLY and FYNNEI. The CDR3 extends over 15 amino acids. These data come from a study of control samples from healthy donors and cancer patients. Profiling relied on immunoSEQ multiplex PCR, and the TCRdb table lists in-frame clones only, not all of them. The data hold around 110,000 clones, with more than 75% observed a single time. This chain uses TRBV2 with TRBJ2-2, with 9 nucleotides matching TRBD1. The sample taken for sequencing was blood. This TCR came from a woman aged 70-85 years in good health. CDR3 amino acids: CASRGQGTNTGELFF. For the CDR3, the DNA is TGTGCCAGCAGAGGACAGGGGACGAACACCGGGGAGCTGTTTTTT.